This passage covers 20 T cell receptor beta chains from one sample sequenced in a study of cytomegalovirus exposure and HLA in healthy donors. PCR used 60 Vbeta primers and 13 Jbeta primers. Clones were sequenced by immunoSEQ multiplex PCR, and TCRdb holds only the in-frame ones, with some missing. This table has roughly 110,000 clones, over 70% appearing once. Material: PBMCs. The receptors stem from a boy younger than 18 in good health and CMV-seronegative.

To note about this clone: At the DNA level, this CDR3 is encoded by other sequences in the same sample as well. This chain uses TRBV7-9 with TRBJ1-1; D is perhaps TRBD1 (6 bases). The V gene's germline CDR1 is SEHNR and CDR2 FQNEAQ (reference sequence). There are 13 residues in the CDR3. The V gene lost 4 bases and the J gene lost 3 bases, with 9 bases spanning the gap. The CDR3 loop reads CASSSTGYTEAFF. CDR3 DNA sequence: TGTGCCAGCAGCTCTACAGGGTACACTGAAGCTTTCTTT.

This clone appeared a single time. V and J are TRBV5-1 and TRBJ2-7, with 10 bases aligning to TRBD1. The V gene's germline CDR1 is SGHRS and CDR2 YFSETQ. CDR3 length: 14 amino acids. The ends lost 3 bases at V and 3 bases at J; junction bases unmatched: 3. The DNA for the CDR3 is TGCGCCAGCAGCTCTAGGACAGGGGGCTACGAGCAGTACTTC. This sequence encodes CASSSRTGGYEQYF.

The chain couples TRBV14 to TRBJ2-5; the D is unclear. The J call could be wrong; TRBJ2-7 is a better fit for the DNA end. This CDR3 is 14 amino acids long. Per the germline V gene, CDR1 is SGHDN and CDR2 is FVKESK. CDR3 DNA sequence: TGTGCCAGCAGCCAAGGGTGGAGTGCCTACGAGCAGTACTTC. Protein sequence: CASSQGWSAYEQYF.

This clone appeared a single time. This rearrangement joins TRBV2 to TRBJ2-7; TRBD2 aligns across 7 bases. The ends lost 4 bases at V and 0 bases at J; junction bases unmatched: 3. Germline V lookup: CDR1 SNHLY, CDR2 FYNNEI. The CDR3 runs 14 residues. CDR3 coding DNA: TGTGCCAGCAGTGCGGCGGGAGTCTCCTACGAGCAGTACTTC. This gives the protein CASSAAGVSYEQYF.

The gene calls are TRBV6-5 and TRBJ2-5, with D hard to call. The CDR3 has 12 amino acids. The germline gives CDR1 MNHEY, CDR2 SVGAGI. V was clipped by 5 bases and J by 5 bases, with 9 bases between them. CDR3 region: CASSPSRETQYF. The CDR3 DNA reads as TGTGCCAGCAGTCCCTCCCGGGAGACCCAGTACTTC.

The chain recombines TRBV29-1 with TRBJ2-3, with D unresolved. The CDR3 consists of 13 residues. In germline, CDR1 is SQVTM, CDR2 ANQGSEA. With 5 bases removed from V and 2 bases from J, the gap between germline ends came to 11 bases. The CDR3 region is CSVLTTLTDTQYF. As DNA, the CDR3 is TGCAGCGTTCTTACTACCCTCACAGATACGCAGTATTTT.

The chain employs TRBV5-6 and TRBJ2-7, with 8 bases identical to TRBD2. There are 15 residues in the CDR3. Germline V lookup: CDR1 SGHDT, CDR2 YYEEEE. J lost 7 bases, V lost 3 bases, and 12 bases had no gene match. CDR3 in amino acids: CASSSRIAGYWEQYF. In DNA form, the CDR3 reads TGTGCCAGCAGCTCCCGAATAGCGGGGTATTGGGAGCAGTACTTC.

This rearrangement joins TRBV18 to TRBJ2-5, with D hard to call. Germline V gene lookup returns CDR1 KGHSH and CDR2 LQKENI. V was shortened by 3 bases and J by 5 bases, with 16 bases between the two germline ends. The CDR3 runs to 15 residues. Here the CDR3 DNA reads TGTGCCAGCTCACCCCCGGGTTCGATAGGTGAGACCCAGTACTTC. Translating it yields CASSPPGSIGETQYF.

In DNA, the CDR3 is TGTGCCAGCAGCTCCTGGACAGGCTATGGCTACACCTTC. It specifies CASSSWTGYGYTF. The rearrangement joins TRBV7-2 to TRBJ1-2; TRBD1 aligns across 7 bases. J gave up 4 bases and V 4 bases, and 3 bases lay outside the gene matches. CDR3 length: 13 residues. Germline assignment: CDR1 SGHTA and CDR2 FQGNSA.

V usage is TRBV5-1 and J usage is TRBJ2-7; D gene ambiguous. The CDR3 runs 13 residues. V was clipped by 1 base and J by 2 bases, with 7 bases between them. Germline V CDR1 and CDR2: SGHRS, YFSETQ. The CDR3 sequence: CASSLSQTYEQYF. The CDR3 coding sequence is TGCGCCAGCAGCTTGAGTCAGACCTACGAGCAGTACTTC.

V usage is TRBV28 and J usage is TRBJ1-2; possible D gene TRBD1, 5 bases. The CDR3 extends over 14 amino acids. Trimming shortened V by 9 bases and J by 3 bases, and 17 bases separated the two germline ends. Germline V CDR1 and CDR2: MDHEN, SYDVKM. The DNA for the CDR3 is TGTGCCAGTTGGAAGGCAGGGTTTTACTATGGCTACACCTTC. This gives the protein CASWKAGFYYGYTF.

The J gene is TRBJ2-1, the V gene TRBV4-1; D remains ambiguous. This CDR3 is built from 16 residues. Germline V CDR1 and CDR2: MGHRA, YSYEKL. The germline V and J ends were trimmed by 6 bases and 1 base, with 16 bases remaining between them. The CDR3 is CASSQIAAKSYNEQFF. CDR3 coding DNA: TGCGCCAGCAGTCAGATAGCAGCGAAATCCTACAATGAGCAGTTCTTC.

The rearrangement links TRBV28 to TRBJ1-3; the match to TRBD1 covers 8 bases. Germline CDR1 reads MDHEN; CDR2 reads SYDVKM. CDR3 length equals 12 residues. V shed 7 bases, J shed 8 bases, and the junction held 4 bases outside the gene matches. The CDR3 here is CASTNRGDTIYF. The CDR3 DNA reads TGTGCCAGCACTAACAGGGGGGACACCATATATTTT.

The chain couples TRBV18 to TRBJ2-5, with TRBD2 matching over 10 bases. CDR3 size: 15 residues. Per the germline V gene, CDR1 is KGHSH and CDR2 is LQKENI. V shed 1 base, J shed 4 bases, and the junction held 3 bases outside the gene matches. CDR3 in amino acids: CASSPLAGGRETQYF. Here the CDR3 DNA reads TGTGCCAGCTCACCACTAGCGGGAGGACGAGAGACCCAGTACTTC.

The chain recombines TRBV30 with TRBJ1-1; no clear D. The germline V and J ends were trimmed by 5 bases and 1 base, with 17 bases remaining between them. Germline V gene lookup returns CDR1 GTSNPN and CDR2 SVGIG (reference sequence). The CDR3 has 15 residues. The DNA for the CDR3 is TGTGCCTGGCGCTCCCAAAATCGGGAGAACACTGAAGCTTTCTTT. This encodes CAWRSQNRENTEAFF.

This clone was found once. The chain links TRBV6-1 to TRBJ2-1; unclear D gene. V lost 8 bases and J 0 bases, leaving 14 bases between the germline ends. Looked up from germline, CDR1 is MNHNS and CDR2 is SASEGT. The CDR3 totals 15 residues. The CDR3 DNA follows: TGTGCCAGCCTGTTCTATTTTAGCTCCTACAATGAGCAGTTCTTC. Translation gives CASLFYFSSYNEQFF.

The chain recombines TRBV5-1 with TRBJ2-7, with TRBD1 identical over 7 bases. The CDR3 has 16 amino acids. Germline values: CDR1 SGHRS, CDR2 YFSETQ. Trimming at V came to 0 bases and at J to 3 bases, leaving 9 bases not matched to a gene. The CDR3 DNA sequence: TGCGCCAGCAGCTTGGGTGGACAGGCCAGGGGCTACGAGCAGTACTTC. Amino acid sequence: CASSLGGQARGYEQYF. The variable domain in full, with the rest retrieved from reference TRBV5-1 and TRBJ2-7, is KAGVTQTPRYLIKTRGQQVTLSCSPISGHRSVSWYQQTPGQGLQFLFEYFSETQRNKGNFPGRFSGRQFSNSRSEMNVSTLELGDSALYLCASSLGGQARGYEQYFGPGTRLTVT.

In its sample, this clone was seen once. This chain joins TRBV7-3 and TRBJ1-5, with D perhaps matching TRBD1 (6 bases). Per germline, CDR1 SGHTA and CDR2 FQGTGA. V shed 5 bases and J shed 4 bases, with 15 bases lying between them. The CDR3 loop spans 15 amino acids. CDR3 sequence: CASSQRAGANQPQHF. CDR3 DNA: TGTGCCAGCAGCCAAAGGGCGGGGGCAAATCAGCCCCAGCATTTT.

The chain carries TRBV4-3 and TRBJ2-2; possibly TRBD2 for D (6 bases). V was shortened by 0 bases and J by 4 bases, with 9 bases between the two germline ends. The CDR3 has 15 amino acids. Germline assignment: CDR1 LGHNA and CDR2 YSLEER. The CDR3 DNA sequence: TGCGCCAGCAGCCAAGACGTGGGGGGCACCGGGGAGCTGTTTTTT. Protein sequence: CASSQDVGGTGELFF.

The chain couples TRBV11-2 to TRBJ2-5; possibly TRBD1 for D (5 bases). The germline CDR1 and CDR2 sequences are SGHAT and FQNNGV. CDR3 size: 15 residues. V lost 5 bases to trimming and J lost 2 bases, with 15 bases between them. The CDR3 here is CASSPQGFWQETQYF. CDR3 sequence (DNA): TGTGCCAGCAGCCCCCAGGGATTTTGGCAAGAGACCCAGTACTTC.